The 31 T cell receptor beta chains reported below all come from one sample, sequenced in a study of T-cell reconstitution after alpha-beta-depleted transplantation in children. The TCRbeta library incorporated unique molecular identifiers. TCRdb redid the calling of the PCR reads with MiXCR, one entry per CDR3 protein. Of approximately 230,000 distinct CDR3 sequences listed, roughly 23% are singletons. Sequences were derived from PBMCs, sampled before TCRalphabeta/CD19-depleted stem cell transplant. These receptors were obtained from a girl aged 2-15 years with Fanconi anemia, due to receive a stem cell transplant.

This clonotype was seen more than once but under ten times. This rearrangement joins TRBV18 to TRBJ1-1; TRBD1 might be the D (5 bases). The CDR3 is made up of 15 amino acids. Germline V gene sequence: CDR1 KGHSH, CDR2 LQKENI. The V and J ends lost 3 bases and 2 bases respectively, with 13 bases between them. CDR3 protein: CASSPSGDLNTEAFF. The DNA of the CDR3 is TGTGCCAGCTCACCCTCCGGGGACTTAAACACTGAAGCTTTCTTT.

The chain combines TRBV6-5 with TRBJ1-2; D unresolved. This CDR3 contains 14 residues. The germline V and J ends were trimmed by 0 bases and 4 bases, with 9 bases remaining between them. The germline CDR1 and CDR2 sequences are MNHEY and SVGAGI. CDR3 amino acids: CASSYSSLSYGYTF. Written as DNA, the CDR3 is TGTGCCAGCAGTTACTCTTCTCTGAGCTATGGCTACACCTTC.

This clonotype came up many times. This CDR3 reads CASSSLVPGTDTQYF. CDR3 DNA: TGTGCCAGCAGCTCACTGGTCCCAGGGACAGATACGCAGTATTTT. This chain joins TRBV11-2 and TRBJ2-3, with a weak D call TRBD1 (5 bases). The CDR3 length is 15 residues. Per the germline V gene, CDR1 is SGHAT and CDR2 is FQNNGV. The V gene lost 4 bases and the J gene lost 3 bases, with 14 bases spanning the gap.

This clonotype occurred a few times. The V call is TRBV28, the J call TRBJ2-7; 8 bases are a match to TRBD2. Trimming at V came to 6 bases and at J to 0 bases, leaving 13 bases not matched to a gene. CDR3 length equals 17 residues. CDR1 and CDR2 (germline): MDHEN, SYDVKM. The CDR3 reads CASSYSRAGASSYEQYF. The DNA for the CDR3 is TGTGCCAGCAGCTATAGCCGAGCGGGGGCCAGCTCCTACGAGCAGTACTTC.

This clonotype was recorded at least ten times. The V and J genes are TRBV20-1 and TRBJ1-1, with 8 bases matching TRBD1. The CDR3 extends over 13 amino acids. V lost 3 bases to trimming and J lost 3 bases; unmatched junction nucleotides: 3. Germline-derived CDR1 and CDR2 are DFQATT and SNEGSKA (reference sequence). The DNA of the CDR3 is TGCAGTGCTAGTTGGGACAGGTACACTGAAGCTTTCTTT. This codes for CSASWDRYTEAFF.

At least ten counts were recorded for this clonotype. The chain employs TRBV12-3 or TRBV12-4 and TRBJ2-1; 13 bases map to TRBD2. J lost 6 bases, V lost 6 bases, and 5 bases had no gene match. This CDR3 has 15 amino acids. The CDR3 is CASSQGLAGINEQFF. For the CDR3, the DNA is TGTGCCAGCAGCCAGGGACTAGCGGGAATCAATGAGCAGTTCTTC.

This clonotype was seen repeatedly, ten times or more. V gene TRBV29-1 combines with J gene TRBJ2-3; 9 bases fit TRBD2. Trimming cost V 4 bases and J 2 bases; bases outside gene matches: 4. This CDR3 has 14 residues. Germline V gene lookup returns CDR1 SQVTM and CDR2 ANQGSEA. The CDR3 is CSVGASGITDTQYF. The CDR3 DNA sequence: TGCAGCGTTGGGGCTAGCGGGATCACAGATACGCAGTATTTT.

The sample holds a few counts of this clonotype. The chain combines TRBV20-1 with TRBJ2-3, with TRBD2 matching 11 bases. The CDR3 length is 17 residues. Trimming cost V 1 base and J 4 bases; bases outside gene matches: 10. The germline CDR1 and CDR2 sequences are DFQATT and SNEGSKA (reference sequence). DNA for the CDR3: TGCAGTGCTAGAGCGTTGGCTAGCGGGAGGTTCTCAGATACGCAGTATTTT. Translated: CSARALASGRFSDTQYF.

This clonotype was detected only a few times. The CDR3 bases are TGCAGTGCTAGAGAGGGGAGGGGAGAAAAACTGTTTTTT. It yields the protein CSAREGRGEKLFF. V usage is TRBV20-1 and J usage is TRBJ1-4; D might be TRBD1 (5 bases). Germline values: CDR1 DFQATT, CDR2 SNEGSKA (reference sequence). The CDR3 consists of 13 residues. Trimming left V 0 bases short and J 8 bases short, with 10 bases between.

V and J are TRBV30 and TRBJ2-3; D is undetermined. Germline-derived CDR1 and CDR2 are GTSNPN and SVGIG (reference sequence). This CDR3 comprises 12 residues. The V gene lost 0 bases and the J gene lost 0 bases, with 1 base spanning the gap. The CDR3 DNA is TGTGCCTGGAGTGTTAGCACAGATACGCAGTATTTT. It specifies CAWSVSTDTQYF.

V and J are TRBV27 and TRBJ2-7; D unresolved. The CDR3 loop spans 14 amino acids. Looked up from germline, CDR1 is MNHEY and CDR2 is SMNVEV (reference sequence). Trimming cost V 5 bases and J 2 bases, with 13 bases left between them. This CDR3 is CASSQSRAAYEQYF. The CDR3 DNA is TGTGCCAGCAGTCAGAGCCGCGCAGCCTACGAGCAGTACTTC.

This clonotype occurred many times. The chain uses TRBV15 and TRBJ2-7, with 11 bases aligning to TRBD2. Germline V CDR1 and CDR2: LNHNV, YYDKDF (reference sequence). This CDR3 contains 17 residues. The V gene end was trimmed by 1 base and the J gene end by 3 bases; junction bases not matched to a gene: 8. The CDR3 bases are TGTGCCACCAGCAGAGGGTTCCGACTAGCGGGGAACTACGAGCAGTACTTC. It specifies CATSRGFRLAGNYEQYF.

The chain uses TRBV12-3 or TRBV12-4 and TRBJ2-7, with D perhaps matching TRBD1 or TRBD2 (5 bases each). This CDR3 contains 20 residues. The ends were cut back, 0 bases at V and 4 bases at J, with 28 bases in the middle. The CDR3 sequence is CASSLAIPMGETLYAYEQYF. The CDR3 nucleotides read TGTGCCAGCAGTTTAGCGATTCCCATGGGGGAGACCCTGTATGCTTACGAGCAGTACTTC.

About this clonotype itself: A clone one base away is much larger, so this may be a read error. The chain combines TRBV24-1 with TRBJ2-5; D not resolved. The CDR3 has 14 residues. Germline loops: CDR1 KGHDR, CDR2 SFDVKD. The DNA for the CDR3 is TGTGCCTCCAGTGATTTGCCTCTGATCGAGACCCAGTACTTC. Translation gives CASSDLPLIETQYF.

This chain connects TRBV20-1 to TRBJ2-1; D unresolved. Germline lookup yields CDR1 DFQATT and CDR2 SNEGSKA (reference sequence). With 3 bases removed from V and 6 bases from J, the gap between germline ends came to 3 bases. The CDR3 has 10 amino acids. The CDR3 region has the DNA TGCAGTGCTAGTTTCAATGAGCAGTTCTTC. It codes for CSASFNEQFF.

This clonotype was observed at least ten times. This chain connects TRBV12-3 or TRBV12-4 to TRBJ1-5; D is undetermined. The CDR3 loop spans 13 amino acids. The V end lost 6 bases, the J end lost 6 bases, and 12 bases lay between the germline ends. The CDR3 loop reads CASSPVSGQPQHF. The CDR3 DNA reads as TGTGCCAGCAGCCCGGTCAGCGGTCAGCCCCAGCATTTT.

Many counts were recorded for this clonotype. V is TRBV7-2 and J is TRBJ2-7; TRBD2 agrees at 11 bases. This CDR3 has 15 residues. V lost 4 bases and J lost 2; bases outside the gene matches: 4. Germline CDR1 SGHTA, CDR2 FQGNSA. CDR3 nucleotides: TGTGCCAGCAGCTCCCAACTAGCGGGGGCCTACGAGCAGTACTTC. Translation gives CASSSQLAGAYEQYF.

This clonotype was recorded many times. V and J are TRBV5-6 and TRBJ2-5; D is perhaps TRBD1 (5 bases). This CDR3 contains 15 residues. V was pared by 1 base and J by 5 bases, with 15 bases between. Germline CDR1 and CDR2: SGHDT and YYEEEE. The CDR3 is CASSLFRTISETQYF. For the CDR3, the DNA is TGTGCCAGCAGCTTGTTCCGGACAATCTCTGAGACCCAGTACTTC.

This clonotype showed up many times. This chain joins TRBV12-3 or TRBV12-4 and TRBJ2-3; possible D gene TRBD2, 7 bases. Trimming took off 7 bases at V and 0 bases at J, with 17 bases between the two ends. The CDR3 covers 16 residues. Here the CDR3 reads CASKRPGGLSTDTQYF. The CDR3 DNA reads as TGTGCCAGCAAACGACCGGGGGGCCTTAGCACAGATACGCAGTATTTT.

V usage is TRBV28 and J usage is TRBJ2-1, with 9 bases identical to TRBD2. Germline assignment: CDR1 MDHEN and CDR2 SYDVKM. Trimming cost V 2 bases and J 6 bases; bases outside gene matches: 11. The CDR3 is 17 residues long. The CDR3 loop is CASSLQLGVSGGNEQFF. The CDR3, as DNA: TGTGCCAGCAGTTTACAACTGGGCGTTAGCGGGGGCAATGAGCAGTTCTTC.

This clonotype was seen repeatedly, ten times or more. The chain carries TRBV12-3 or TRBV12-4 and TRBJ2-7; no reliable D call. V gave up 6 bases and J gave up 6 bases, with 24 bases separating them. CDR3 length equals 16 residues. This CDR3 is CASSPNKIRSGCEQYF. In DNA form, the CDR3 reads TGTGCCAGCAGCCCGAACAAAATTCGGTCAGGATGCGAGCAGTACTTC.

The chain is built from TRBV20-1 and TRBJ1-2, with unresolved D. The CDR3 contains 14 residues. V lost 1 base and J lost 4, with 13 bases in between. Germline-derived CDR1 and CDR2 are DFQATT and SNEGSKA (reference sequence). The CDR3 protein is CSARAEDRFYGYTF. The CDR3 nucleotides are TGCAGTGCTAGAGCCGAAGATCGATTCTATGGCTACACCTTC.

The V call is TRBV7-9, the J call TRBJ1-2; D not resolved. With 3 bases removed from V and 5 bases from J, the gap between germline ends came to 13 bases. The V gene's germline CDR1 is SEHNR and CDR2 FQNEAQ (reference sequence). The CDR3 totals 14 residues. CDR3 bases: TGTGCCAGCAGCTTCGGGGAGTCCATGTATGGCTACACCTTC. Residues: CASSFGESMYGYTF.

This clonotype was found a few times. The chain couples TRBV6-5 to TRBJ2-1; D call uncertain. This CDR3 region has 16 residues. V was shortened by 6 bases and J by 0 bases, with 15 bases between the two germline ends. Germline CDR1 reads MNHEY; CDR2 reads SVGAGI. This CDR3 is CASSYHTLSSYNEQFF. CDR3 coding DNA: TGTGCCAGCAGCTACCATACTCTCAGCTCCTACAATGAGCAGTTCTTC.

This clonotype came up a few times. The chain recombines TRBV2 with TRBJ1-5, with D perhaps TRBD1 (6 bases). Germline CDR1 and CDR2: SNHLY and FYNNEI. V was clipped by 7 bases and J by 2 bases, with 21 bases between them. The CDR3 has 17 amino acids. The CDR3 loop is CASNRAETGLRNQPQHF. CDR3 DNA: TGTGCCAGCAACCGGGCAGAAACAGGGCTGCGCAATCAGCCCCAGCATTTT. The complete variable domain, with remaining parts taken from reference TRBV2 and TRBJ1-5, reads EPEVTQTPSHQVTQMGQEVILRCVPISNHLYFYWYRQILGQKVEFLVSFYNNEISEKSEIFDDQFSVERPDGSNFTLKIRSTKLEDSAMYFCASNRAETGLRNQPQHFGDGTRLSIL.

This clonotype was seen a few times. The J gene is TRBJ2-1, the V gene TRBV15; 9 bases are a match to TRBD2. The CDR3 covers 15 residues. The junction had 3 bases not matched to a gene; V was cut back by 0 bases and J by 6 bases. Per the germline V gene, CDR1 is LNHNV and CDR2 is YYDKDF (reference sequence). As DNA, the CDR3 is TGTGCCACCAGCAGAGACCTAGCGGGACTCAATGAGCAGTTCTTC. It encodes CATSRDLAGLNEQFF.

V and J are TRBV5-1 and TRBJ1-1; TRBD1 agrees at 10 bases. Germline CDR1 is SGHRS and CDR2 is YFSETQ. V was pared by 5 bases and J by 4 bases, with 5 bases of the junction left unmatched. This CDR3 is built from 14 residues. DNA of the CDR3: TGCGCCAGCAGTTGGGACAGGGGAGGCACTGAAGCTTTCTTT. This gives the protein CASSWDRGGTEAFF.

This clonotype was observed once. Written as DNA, the CDR3 is TGTGCCAGCAGCTTCCCAAGTGGGGCCAACGTCCTGACTTTC. Protein: CASSFPSGANVLTF. The chain is built from TRBV7-6 and TRBJ2-6; D not certain. Germline V gene data show CDR1 as SGHVS and CDR2 as FNYEAQ. CDR3 length: 14 amino acids. V shed 3 bases and J shed 3 bases, with 6 bases lying between them. The full variable domain, completed using reference TRBV7-6 and TRBJ2-6, is GAGVSQSPRYKVTKRGQDVALRCDPISGHVSLYWYRQALGQGPEFLTYFNYEAQQDKSGLPNDRFSAERPEGSISTLTIQRTEQRDSAMYRCASSFPSGANVLTFGAGSRLTVL.

This clonotype was recorded at least ten times. The rearrangement joins TRBV28 to TRBJ1-2; D perhaps matches TRBD1 (6 bases). This CDR3 spans 14 amino acids. Trimming stripped 4 bases from V and 6 bases from J, with 15 bases between. The germline V gene has CDR1 MDHEN and CDR2 SYDVKM. The CDR3 DNA reads TGTGCCAGCAGTTGGGGCAGGGGAAGAGATGGCTACACCTTC. Encoded protein: CASSWGRGRDGYTF.

The chain links TRBV18 to TRBJ2-5; 7 positions agree with TRBD1. The CDR3 contains 15 residues. Germline lookup yields CDR1 KGHSH and CDR2 LQKENI. V lost 3 bases, J lost 1 base, and 5 bases stayed unmatched. The CDR3 nucleotides read TGTGCCAGCTCACCTGGTTGGGACAGCCAAGAGACCCAGTACTTC. Translation gives CASSPGWDSQETQYF.

This chain uses TRBV28 with TRBJ2-7; 16 bases line up with TRBD2. Per the germline V gene, CDR1 is MDHEN and CDR2 is SYDVKM. The V and J ends lost 7 bases and 4 bases, in that order; junction bases with no gene match: 10. CDR3 length: 17 residues. DNA for the CDR3: TGTGCCAGCAACGTGGGACTAGCGGGAGGGCTTAAGTACGAGCAGTACTTC. Translated: CASNVGLAGGLKYEQYF.